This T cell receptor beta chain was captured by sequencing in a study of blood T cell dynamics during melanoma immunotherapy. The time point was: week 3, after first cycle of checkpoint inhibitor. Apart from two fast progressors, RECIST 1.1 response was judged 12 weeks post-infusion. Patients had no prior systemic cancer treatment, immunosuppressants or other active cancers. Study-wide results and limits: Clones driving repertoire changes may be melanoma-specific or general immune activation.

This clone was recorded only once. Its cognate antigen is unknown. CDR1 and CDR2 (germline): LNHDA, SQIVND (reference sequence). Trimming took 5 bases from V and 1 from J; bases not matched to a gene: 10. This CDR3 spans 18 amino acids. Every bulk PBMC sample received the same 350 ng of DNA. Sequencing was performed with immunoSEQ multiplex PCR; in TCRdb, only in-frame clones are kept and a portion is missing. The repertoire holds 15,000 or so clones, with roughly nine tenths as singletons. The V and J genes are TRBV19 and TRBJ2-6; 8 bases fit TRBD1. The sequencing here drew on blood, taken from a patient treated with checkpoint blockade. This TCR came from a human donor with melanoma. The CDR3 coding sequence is TGTGCCAGTAGTGGCCCCAGGGGGCGAGGTTCTGGGGCCAACGTCCTGACTTTC. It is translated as CASSGPRGRGSGANVLTF.